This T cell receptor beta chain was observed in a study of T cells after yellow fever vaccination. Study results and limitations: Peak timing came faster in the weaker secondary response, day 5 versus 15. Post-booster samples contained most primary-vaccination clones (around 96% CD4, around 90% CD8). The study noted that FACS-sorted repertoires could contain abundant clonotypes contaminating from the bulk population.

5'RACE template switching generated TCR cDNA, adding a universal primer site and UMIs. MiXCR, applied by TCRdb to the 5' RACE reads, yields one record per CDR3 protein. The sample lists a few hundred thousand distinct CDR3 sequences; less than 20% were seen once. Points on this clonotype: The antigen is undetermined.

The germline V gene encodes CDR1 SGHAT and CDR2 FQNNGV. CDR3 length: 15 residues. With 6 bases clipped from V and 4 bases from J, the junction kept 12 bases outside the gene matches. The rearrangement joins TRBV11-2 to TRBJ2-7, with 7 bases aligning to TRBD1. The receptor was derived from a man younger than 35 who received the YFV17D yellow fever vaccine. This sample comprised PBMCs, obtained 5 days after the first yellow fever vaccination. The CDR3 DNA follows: TGTGCCAGCAGGTTGGGGTTCGGGACAGAATACGAGCAGTACTTC. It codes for CASRLGFGTEYEQYF.